Listed below are T cell receptor beta chains from one sample, sequenced in a study of PD-L1 blockade in urothelial cancer. The repertoire was sequenced with immunoSEQ multiplex PCR; TCRdb's copy has only in-frame clones and lacks some. The repertoire holds about 91,000 clones, with approximately 87% as singletons. Source: PBMCs, taken around atezolizumab (anti-PD-L1) treatment. These receptors were obtained from a man aged 65 to 79 with urothelial cancer. Both conserved end residues are part of each CDR3. A D gene is named only where the DNA matches it firmly. Clone size is shown for a subset of rows, as once, few, many or a class of expanded clone.

clone_size j_call d_call v_call cdr3_aa cdr3_nt
NA TRBJ1-5 NA TRBV6-1 CASSEAYGGRQPQHF TGTGCCAGCAGTGAAGCTTACGGGGGTCGACAGCCCCAGCATTTT
few TRBJ2-7 TRBD2 TRBV29-1 CSVEGRTSGSYEQYF TGCAGCGTTGAAGGACGGACTAGCGGGTCCTACGAGCAGTACTTC
NA TRBJ2-1 TRBD2 TRBV6-4 CASSPGTSLWYEQFF TGTGCCAGCAGCCCCGGGACTAGTTTGTGGTATGAGCAGTTCTTC
once TRBJ2-3 TRBD2 TRBV7-9 CASSTPGLATDTQYF TGTGCCAGCAGCACACCGGGACTAGCGACAGATACGCAGTATTTT
NA TRBJ1-6 NA TRBV5-6 CASSLGQTYNSPLHF TGTGCCAGCAGCTTGGGACAAACCTATAATTCACCCCTCCACTTT
NA TRBJ2-7 NA TRBV29-1 CSVEGGRTSPYEQYF TGCAGCGTTGAAGGGGGCAGGACCAGTCCCTACGAGCAGTACTTC
medium-sized TRBJ1-6 NA TRBV10-2 CASSGAGPSSPLHF TGCGCCAGCAGTGGTGCAGGGCCTAGTTCACCCCTCCACTTT
NA TRBJ1-4 TRBD1 TRBV7-9 CASSVPGQGNEKLFF TGTGCCAGCAGCGTTCCGGGACAGGGAAATGAAAAACTGTTTTTT
NA TRBJ2-1 NA TRBV7-9 CASSFSSGNEQFF TGTGCCAGCAGCTTTAGTTCGGGGAATGAGCAGTTCTTC
NA TRBJ2-4 NA TRBV5-1 CASTDTGGGNIQYF TGCGCCAGCACCGACACAGGGGGGGGAAACATTCAGTACTTC
NA TRBJ1-5 NA TRBV19 CASLGAPDQPQHF TGTGCCAGTTTAGGGGCACCGGATCAGCCCCAGCATTTT
NA TRBJ2-1 NA TRBV10-3 CAISESNNLNEQFF TGTGCCATCAGTGAGTCGAACAACCTTAACGAGCAGTTCTTC
NA TRBJ2-5 TRBD2 TRBV11-2 CASSLAEAGVETQYF TGTGCCAGCAGCTTAGCCGAGGCGGGAGTGGAGACCCAGTACTTC
NA TRBJ2-1 NA TRBV7-9 CASSSGSPVEQFF TGTGCCAGCAGCTCCGGGTCCCCGGTTGAGCAGTTCTTC
NA TRBJ2-3 NA TRBV1 CTSSQEGKLAWTDTQYF TGCACCAGCAGCCAAGAAGGTAAACTAGCGTGGACAGATACGCAGTATTTT
NA TRBJ2-2 NA TRBV10-3 CAIRNSGNTGELFF TGTGCCATCAGGAATAGCGGGAACACCGGGGAGCTGTTTTTT
NA TRBJ2-2 TRBD2 TRBV6-5 CASTPGLANTGELFF TGTGCCAGCACCCCAGGACTAGCGAACACCGGGGAGCTGTTTTTT